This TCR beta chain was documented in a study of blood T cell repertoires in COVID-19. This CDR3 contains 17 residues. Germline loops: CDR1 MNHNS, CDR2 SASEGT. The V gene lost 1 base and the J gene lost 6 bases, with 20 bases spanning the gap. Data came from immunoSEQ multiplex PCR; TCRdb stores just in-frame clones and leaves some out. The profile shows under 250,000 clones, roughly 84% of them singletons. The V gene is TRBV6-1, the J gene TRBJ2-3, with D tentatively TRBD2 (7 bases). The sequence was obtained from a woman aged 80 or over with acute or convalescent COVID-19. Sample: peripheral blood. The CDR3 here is CASSEGVGGGASDTQYF. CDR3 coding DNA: TGTGCCAGCAGTGAAGGGGTTGGCGGGGGCGCGTCGGATACGCAGTATTTT.